What follows are 29 T cell receptor beta chains derived from one specimen sequenced in a study of T cells in Graves' hyperthyroidism and ophthalmopathy. Template material for amplifying TCR beta CDR3 regions consisted of RNA transcripts. HTBI primers were the set used in a first-round RT-PCR of the TCR CDR3. TCRdb fed the multiplex PCR reads into MiXCR, producing one record per CDR3 protein. The table records about 510,000 distinct CDR3 sequences, approximately 49% of them present only once. Sequenced material: peripheral blood or thyroid tissue (not recorded which). These receptors all stem from an adult woman with Graves' disease, either hyperthyroidism or ophthalmopathy (not recorded which).

This clonotype was seen repeatedly, ten times or more. The chain joins TRBV20-1 to TRBJ1-1; D ambiguous. The V end lost 0 bases, the J end lost 2 bases, and 13 bases lay between the germline ends. The CDR3 contains 15 residues. Germline V lookup: CDR1 DFQATT, CDR2 SNEGSKA (reference sequence). The CDR3 loop is CSARDLVAENTEAFF. CDR3 bases: TGCAGTGCTAGAGATCTTGTGGCAGAAAACACTGAAGCTTTCTTT.

This clonotype was detected many times. V usage is TRBV7-2 and J usage is TRBJ1-2, with D tentatively TRBD1 (6 bases). CDR3 length equals 14 residues. Between the trimmed V and J ends, which lost 8 bases and 3 bases, there was a span of 16 bases. The germline V gene encodes CDR1 SGHTA and CDR2 FQGNSA. CDR3: CASRGGRGDYGYTF. DNA for the CDR3: TGTGCCAGCCGAGGGGGAAGGGGCGACTATGGCTACACCTTC.

The J gene is TRBJ2-7, the V gene TRBV20-1; 8 bases match TRBD2. CDR3 length: 14 residues. V shed 6 bases, J shed 3 bases, and the junction held 10 bases outside the gene matches. Germline CDR1 DFQATT, CDR2 SNEGSKA (reference sequence). Here the CDR3 DNA reads TGCAGTGCACCTATAGCGGGACGACACTACGAGCAGTACTTC. This codes for CSAPIAGRHYEQYF.

This chain links TRBV20-1 with TRBJ2-5, with 7 bases lining up with TRBD1. The CDR3 length is 13 residues. V shed 7 bases and J 1 base; nucleotides not matched to a gene: 6. The germline gives CDR1 DFQATT, CDR2 SNEGSKA (reference sequence). The CDR3 DNA sequence: TGCAGTGTTATAGCAGGGGGCCAAGAGACCCAGTACTTC. It codes for CSVIAGGQETQYF.

The chain couples TRBV24-1 to TRBJ2-5; 11 bases fit TRBD2. Trimming cost V 4 bases and J 7 bases; bases outside gene matches: 10. The V gene's germline CDR1 is KGHDR and CDR2 SFDVKD. The CDR3 extends over 16 amino acids. The CDR3 sequence: CATSDEGTSGEGTQYF. CDR3 bases: TGTGCCACCAGTGACGAAGGGACTAGCGGAGAGGGGACCCAGTACTTC.

This clonotype was counted only a few times. The chain recombines TRBV6-5 with TRBJ2-7; 7 positions agree with TRBD1. Losses at the gene ends were 5 bases for V and 3 bases for J; bases not matched to a gene: 7. The CDR3 extends over 14 amino acids. Per germline, CDR1 MNHEY and CDR2 SVGAGI. The CDR3 coding sequence is TGTGCCAGCAGTAAGGGACAGACCCTCTACGAGCAGTACTTC. It is translated as CASSKGQTLYEQYF.

Ten or more counts support this clonotype. The rearrangement links TRBV20-1 to TRBJ1-2; tentative D call: TRBD1 (6 bases). V dropped 6 bases and J dropped 4 bases, with 21 bases sitting between them. CDR1 and CDR2 (germline): DFQATT, SNEGSKA (reference sequence). CDR3 size: 15 residues. The CDR3 nucleotides are TGCAGTGCCCCTCCCTCCGCAGGGACAAGCTATGGCTACACCTTC. The encoded protein is CSAPPSAGTSYGYTF.

This clonotype was observed a few times. DNA of the CDR3: TGTGCCAGCAGCCAAGATTGGACTAGCGGGAGGGCCGGGGAGACCCAGTACTTC. It specifies CASSQDWTSGRAGETQYF. The chain carries TRBV4-2 and TRBJ2-5, with TRBD2 matching 15 bases. Per germline, CDR1 LGHNA and CDR2 YNFKEQ. V gave up 0 bases and J gave up 5 bases; unmatched junction bases: 7. The CDR3 loop spans 18 amino acids.

In this sample, this clonotype turned up many times. The chain links TRBV7-6 to TRBJ1-3, with D hard to call. V lost 1 base to trimming and J lost 0 bases, with 10 bases between them. The CDR3 has 16 amino acids. The germline V gene has CDR1 SGHVS and CDR2 FNYEAQ. In nucleotides, the CDR3 is TGTGCCAGCAGCTTAGGCGGCAGAAACTCTGGAAACACCATATATTTT. Translation gives CASSLGGRNSGNTIYF.

Only one count was recorded for this clonotype. V is TRBV7-8 and J is TRBJ1-1; TRBD1 aligns across 9 bases. V was pared by 5 bases and J by 10 bases, with 14 bases of the junction left unmatched. Per the germline V gene, CDR1 is SGHVS and CDR2 is FQNEAQ. The CDR3 extends over 15 amino acids. CDR3 loop: CASSQNGTGIIVAFF. The CDR3 nucleotides are TGTGCCAGCAGCCAGAATGGGACAGGGATAATAGTAGCTTTCTTT.

The chain recombines TRBV7-9 with TRBJ2-7, with 10 bases matching TRBD2. The CDR3 extends over 15 amino acids. Germline V gives CDR1 SEHNR, CDR2 FQNEAQ (reference sequence). The V and J ends lost 5 bases and 6 bases, in that order; junction bases with no gene match: 10. The CDR3 is CASSPRRTSGTEQYF. CDR3 DNA sequence: TGTGCCAGCAGCCCGAGGCGGACTAGCGGCACCGAGCAGTACTTC.

This clonotype was detected a few times. The V gene is TRBV12-3 or TRBV12-4, the J gene TRBJ1-2; TRBD1 matches at 9 bases. CDR3 size: 15 residues. With 6 bases clipped from V and 4 bases from J, the junction kept 9 bases outside the gene matches. This CDR3 is CASSKDRGIGYGYTF. Here the CDR3 DNA reads TGTGCCAGCAGCAAGGACAGGGGTATTGGCTATGGCTACACCTTC.

As to this clonotype: With a much larger clone just one base away, this may be a read error. As DNA, the CDR3 is TGCGCCAGCAGCCGCCTTAAGGGATGGCCTGAAGCTTTCTTT. This translates into CASSRLKGWPEAFF. The rearrangement links TRBV4-3 to TRBJ1-1; D remains ambiguous. The CDR3 runs to 14 residues. V lost 4 bases and J lost 6, with 15 bases in between. Germline V gene lookup returns CDR1 LGHNA and CDR2 YSLEER.

The chain combines TRBV12-3 or TRBV12-4 with TRBJ1-1; D call uncertain. Trimming shortened V by 5 bases and J by 1 base, and 14 bases separated the two germline ends. This CDR3 contains 15 residues. CDR3 loop: CASSPDTGENTEAFF. The CDR3 bases are TGTGCCAGCAGTCCAGACACCGGGGAGAACACTGAAGCTTTCTTT.

This rearrangement joins TRBV11-2 to TRBJ2-7; TRBD2 might be the D (6 bases). The germline V gene has CDR1 SGHAT and CDR2 FQNNGV. V was shortened by 5 bases and J by 2 bases, with 25 bases between the two germline ends. This CDR3 comprises 18 residues. CDR3 in DNA: TGTGCCAGCAGCCCGGGTGGCGGGACCTTATCTCCGCCCTACGAGCAGTACTTC. It codes for CASSPGGGTLSPPYEQYF.

V usage is TRBV4-3 and J usage is TRBJ1-6; D is unclear. The V end lost 3 bases, the J end lost 5 bases, and 11 bases lay between the germline ends. Germline V CDR1 and CDR2: LGHNA, YSLEER. The CDR3 has 15 amino acids. The CDR3 DNA reads TGCGCCAGCAGCCAGTTTCGACCTGATAATTCACCCCTCCACTTT. Its protein product is CASSQFRPDNSPLHF.

The rearrangement uses TRBV6-6 and TRBJ2-5, with 14 nucleotides matching TRBD2. J was trimmed by 4 bases and V by 8 bases; bases with no gene match: 6. Germline V lookup: CDR1 MNHNY, CDR2 SVGAGI (reference sequence). CDR3 length: 15 residues. DNA of the CDR3: TGTGCCAGCGGTGGGACTAGCGGGAGTGGAGAGACCCAGTACTTC. Translated, it gives CASGGTSGSGETQYF.

This clonotype was seen ten or more times. The CDR3 loop reads CASSAGLELTEAFF. As DNA, the CDR3 is TGTGCCAGCAGCGCAGGACTGGAGTTGACTGAAGCTTTCTTT. The genes are TRBV9 and TRBJ1-1; D call uncertain. V lost 3 bases and J 5 bases, leaving 14 bases between the germline ends. Germline V gives CDR1 SGDLS, CDR2 YYNGEE. The CDR3 runs to 14 residues.

This clonotype has only one observation. A read error may explain this, as a much larger clone is one base away. The chain carries TRBV5-4 and TRBJ1-1, with TRBD1 identical over 7 bases. Germline trimming cut 3 bases from V and 6 bases from J; bases unmatched to any gene: 8. The CDR3 spans 14 residues. Looked up from germline, CDR1 is SGHNT and CDR2 is YYREEE (reference sequence). The CDR3, as DNA: TGTGCCAGCAGCTACACAGGGGCGAGGCCTGAAGCTTTCTTT. Encoded protein: CASSYTGARPEAFF.

This clonotype was recorded only once. J is TRBJ2-6 and V is TRBV10-2; D is possibly TRBD2 (5 bases). The V and J ends lost 10 bases and 2 bases respectively, with 9 bases between them. Germline loops: CDR1 WSHSY, CDR2 SAAADI. The CDR3 sequence is 13 residues long. The CDR3 DNA sequence: TGCGCCACACGGGAACCTGGGGCCAACGTCCTGACTTTC. This translates into CATREPGANVLTF.

The chain has TRBV15 and TRBJ2-5; D ambiguous. Germline V lookup: CDR1 LNHNV, CDR2 YYDKDF (reference sequence). The CDR3 length is 15 residues. Trimming stripped 0 bases from V and 2 bases from J, with 10 bases between. CDR3 DNA sequence: TGTGCCACCAGCAGAGATACGTCCCAGCAAGAGACCCAGTACTTC. Protein: CATSRDTSQQETQYF.

This clonotype has a count of ten or more. The gene calls are TRBV7-2 and TRBJ2-7, with a tentative D call TRBD2 (6 bases). Trimming cost V 3 bases and J 2 bases, with 11 bases left between them. The germline CDR1 and CDR2 sequences are SGHTA and FQGNSA. This CDR3 region has 14 residues. The CDR3 nucleotides are TGTGCCAGCAGCTTTGGGGCGGGGACCTACGAGCAGTACTTC. Amino acids: CASSFGAGTYEQYF.

For this clonotype: This may be a read error, as it is one base from a much larger clone. This sequence joins TRBV13 and TRBJ1-5, with D possibly matching TRBD1 (5 bases). The CDR3 covers 15 residues. Germline V gene data show CDR1 as PRHDT and CDR2 as FYEKMQ (reference sequence). The CDR3 DNA follows: TGTGCCACCAGCTTCGGTCGGGGGACCAATCAGCCCCAGCATTTT. It codes for CATSFGRGTNQPQHF.

The chain has TRBV29-1 and TRBJ1-3, with D unresolved. Germline V lookup: CDR1 SQVTM, CDR2 ANQGSEA. V gave up 6 bases and J gave up 0 bases, with 15 bases separating them. CDR3 length equals 15 residues. The CDR3 bases are TGCAGCGTCCTGGGCGGGGAAGACTCTGGAAACACCATATATTTT. Its protein is CSVLGGEDSGNTIYF.

Many counts were recorded for this clonotype. J is TRBJ1-1 and V is TRBV7-9; D may be TRBD1 (6 bases). Germline loops: CDR1 SEHNR, CDR2 FQNEAQ (reference sequence). V dropped 5 bases and J dropped 4 bases, with 14 bases sitting between them. The CDR3 totals 14 residues. CDR3 DNA sequence: TGTGCCAGCAGCCCATCACAGGGAAGCACTGAAGCTTTCTTT. Its protein product is CASSPSQGSTEAFF.

This clonotype was seen at least ten times. The chain is built from TRBV20-1 and TRBJ1-1, with 9 bases identical to TRBD1. Germline V gene lookup returns CDR1 DFQATT and CDR2 SNEGSKA (reference sequence). The CDR3 is 17 residues long. The trim removed 1 base at V and 4 bases at J, leaving 13 bases unmatched. The CDR3 is CSARGPGQGNLGTEAFF. CDR3 coding DNA: TGCAGTGCTAGAGGTCCGGGACAGGGTAATTTGGGCACTGAAGCTTTCTTT.

This clonotype has only a few counts. The chain carries TRBV9 and TRBJ1-1; 7 bases align to TRBD1. CDR1 and CDR2 (germline): SGDLS, YYNGEE. Losses at the gene ends were 0 bases for V and 8 bases for J; bases not matched to a gene: 4. This CDR3 is built from 13 residues. The CDR3 DNA sequence: TGTGCCAGCAGCGTAGCAGGGGGAGCGGAAGCTTTCTTT. This gives the protein CASSVAGGAEAFF.

The chain has TRBV25-1 and TRBJ1-5; D possibly corresponds to TRBD1 (6 bases). V shed 4 bases and J shed 5 bases, with 15 bases lying between them. This CDR3 contains 15 residues. Germline V gene lookup returns CDR1 MGHDK and CDR2 SYGVNS. The CDR3 region is CASSAEDSLDQPQHF. The CDR3 bases are TGTGCCAGCAGTGCCGAGGACAGTTTGGATCAGCCCCAGCATTTT.

The chain uses TRBV5-1 and TRBJ2-2, with TRBD2 identical over 7 bases. Germline V gene sequence: CDR1 SGHRS, CDR2 YFSETQ. The V and J ends lost 4 bases and 6 bases, in that order; junction bases with no gene match: 12. There are 16 residues in the CDR3. CDR3 residues: CASSPGLVKGPGELFF. In DNA form, the CDR3 reads TGCGCCAGCAGCCCTGGACTAGTCAAGGGGCCCGGGGAGCTGTTTTTT.